The next 21 T cell receptor beta chains were all read from a single sample in a study of blood T cell repertoires in COVID-19. Generated by immunoSEQ multiplex PCR, the TCRdb table keeps only in-frame clones and is missing some. The sample has about 170,000 clones, 83% seen once. Sequencing was carried out using peripheral blood. These receptor sequences come from a woman over 75 with acute or convalescent COVID-19.

The chain carries TRBV3-1 (or the pseudogene TRBV3-2) and TRBJ2-5, with D perhaps TRBD2 (5 bases). The CDR3 is made up of 14 amino acids. Germline CDR1 reads LGHDT; CDR2 reads YNNKEL (reference sequence). Deletions cut 0 bases from V and 3 bases from J, with 8 bases between. CDR3 DNA sequence: TGTGCCAGCAGCCAAGATATTAGCGAAGAGACCCAGTACTTC. Its translation: CASSQDISEETQYF.

This chain joins TRBV25-1 and TRBJ1-2, with 7 nucleotides matching TRBD1. Trimming took 0 bases from V and 3 from J; bases not matched to a gene: 10. Germline CDR1 and CDR2: MGHDK and SYGVNS. The CDR3 has 17 residues. In nucleotides, the CDR3 is TGTGCCAGCAGTGAATATGACAGGGCATCGTTAGACTATGGCTACACCTTC. This encodes CASSEYDRASLDYGYTF.

This clone was found once. V usage is TRBV11-2 and J usage is TRBJ2-3; D may be TRBD1 (6 bases). The CDR3 covers 17 residues. Germline V gene sequence: CDR1 SGHAT, CDR2 FQNNGV. Trimming left V 2 bases short and J 0 bases short, with 15 bases between. CDR3 sequence reads: CASSLSAGQLSTDTQYF. The CDR3 region has the DNA TGTGCCAGCAGCTTATCAGCTGGACAGCTAAGCACAGATACGCAGTATTTT.

The chain links TRBV18 to TRBJ2-1; the match to TRBD2 covers 12 bases. The V gene's germline CDR1 is KGHSH and CDR2 LQKENI. V lost 5 bases to trimming and J lost 0 bases; unmatched junction nucleotides: 8. This CDR3 spans 18 amino acids. CDR3 bases: TGTGCCAGCTCAGAAACTAGCGGGAGGATAAGCTCCTACAATGAGCAGTTCTTC. Translated: CASSETSGRISSYNEQFF. Combining the CDR3 with reference TRBV18 and TRBJ2-1 gives the whole variable domain NAGVMQNPRHLVRRRGQEARLRCSPMKGHSHVYWYRQLPEEGLKFMVYLQKENIIDESGMPKERFSAEFPKEGPSILRIQQVVRGDSAAYFCASSETSGRISSYNEQFFGPGTRLTVL.

This sequence joins TRBV4-1 and TRBJ2-3; unclear D gene. CDR3 length: 14 amino acids. V lost 1 base and J 4 bases, leaving 9 bases between the germline ends. The V gene's germline CDR1 is MGHRA and CDR2 YSYEKL. The CDR3 DNA follows: TGCGCCAGCAGCCAAGTCGGAGCCCCAGATACGCAGTATTTT. This translates into CASSQVGAPDTQYF.

CDR3 region: CASSLASGAPGEQYF. The CDR3 DNA is TGTGCCAGCAGCTTAGCCAGCGGAGCCCCGGGTGAGCAGTACTTC. The chain employs TRBV7-2 and TRBJ2-7; possible D gene TRBD2, 5 bases. This CDR3 has 15 amino acids. V was trimmed by 0 bases and J by 7 bases, leaving 16 bases between them. Germline V gives CDR1 SGHTA, CDR2 FQGNSA.

This clone has just one count. The V gene is TRBV19, the J gene TRBJ2-1; no definite D call. Germline loops: CDR1 LNHDA, CDR2 SQIVND (reference sequence). Trimming shortened V by 1 base and J by 0 bases, and 7 bases separated the two germline ends. The CDR3 has 15 amino acids. As DNA, the CDR3 is TGTGCCAGTAGTATAGCGCGGAGCTCCTACAATGAGCAGTTCTTC. Amino acids: CASSIARSSYNEQFF.

The chain combines TRBV11-2 with TRBJ2-7; 11 positions match TRBD2. The CDR3 runs to 15 residues. Germline V lookup: CDR1 SGHAT, CDR2 FQNNGV. Germline trimming cut 5 bases from V and 4 bases from J; bases unmatched to any gene: 7. The CDR3 DNA reads as TGTGCCAGCAGCCAGGGACTAGCGGAGTGGTACGAGCAGTACTTC. Translated, it gives CASSQGLAEWYEQYF.

The V and J genes are TRBV2 and TRBJ1-3; D remains unclear. The ends were cut back, 9 bases at V and 0 bases at J, with 6 bases in the middle. The CDR3 covers 12 residues. Germline assignment: CDR1 SNHLY and CDR2 FYNNEI. CDR3 residues: CASQASGNTIYF. The CDR3 coding sequence is TGTGCCAGTCAGGCCTCTGGAAACACCATATATTTT.

The rearrangement joins TRBV5-1 to TRBJ2-7, with TRBD1 as a possible D gene (5 bases). The CDR3 spans 13 residues. V shed 1 base and J shed 0 bases, with 5 bases lying between them. Germline assignment: CDR1 SGHRS and CDR2 YFSETQ. CDR3 in amino acids: CASSLQGSYEQYF. As DNA, the CDR3 is TGCGCCAGCAGCTTGCAGGGCTCCTACGAGCAGTACTTC. Using reference TRBV5-1 and TRBJ2-7 for the parts outside the CDR3, the full variable domain is KAGVTQTPRYLIKTRGQQVTLSCSPISGHRSVSWYQQTPGQGLQFLFEYFSETQRNKGNFPGRFSGRQFSNSRSEMNVSTLELGDSALYLCASSLQGSYEQYFGPGTRLTVT.

The chain combines TRBV6-5 with TRBJ2-3, with D possibly being TRBD1 (6 bases). CDR1 and CDR2 from the germline V gene are MNHEY and SVGAGI. V lost 6 bases, J lost 3 bases, and 10 bases lay in between. The CDR3 is 13 residues long. The DNA of the CDR3 is TGTGCCAGCAGGAGGGGGTGGACAGATACGCAGTATTTT. Its protein is CASRRGWTDTQYF.

The J gene is TRBJ2-7, the V gene TRBV4-2; TRBD2 might be the D (5 bases). The germline CDR1 and CDR2 sequences are LGHNA and YNFKEQ. This CDR3 comprises 14 residues. Trimming took 0 bases from V and 4 from J, leaving 10 bases between them. The CDR3 is CASSQDTSTYEQYF. CDR3 sequence (DNA): TGTGCCAGCAGCCAAGATACTAGTACTTACGAGCAGTACTTC.

J is TRBJ1-1 and V is TRBV9; TRBD1 might be the D (5 bases). Trimming pared 3 bases from V and 4 bases from J, leaving 10 bases between. Germline V gene sequence: CDR1 SGDLS, CDR2 YYNGEE. This CDR3 has 13 residues. The chain's CDR3 is CASSAQEGTEAFF. CDR3 nucleotides: TGTGCCAGCAGCGCACAGGAGGGCACTGAAGCTTTCTTT. Full variable domain (rest looked up from reference TRBV9 and TRBJ1-1): DSGVTQTPKHLITATGQRVTLRCSPRSGDLSVYWYQQSLDQGLQFLIQYYNGEERAKGNILERFSAQQFPDLHSELNLSSLELGDSALYFCASSAQEGTEAFFGQGTRLTVV.

This clone showed up just once. The chain has TRBV27 and TRBJ2-7, with 7 positions matching TRBD1. The CDR3 is 16 residues long. Germline V gives CDR1 MNHEY, CDR2 SMNVEV (reference sequence). V trimming: 3 bases; J trimming: 5 bases; junction bases outside the gene matches: 13. In nucleotides, the CDR3 is TGTGCCAGCAGTTTGAGTTTAGGCAGGGGGTACCACGAGCAGTACTTC. Protein: CASSLSLGRGYHEQYF.

V usage is TRBV19 and J usage is TRBJ2-7; 7 bases align to TRBD1. The CDR3 covers 15 residues. Germline CDR1 reads LNHDA; CDR2 reads SQIVND (reference sequence). The ends lost 2 bases at V and 0 bases at J; junction bases unmatched: 4. CDR3 in DNA: TGTGCCAGTAGTATAACAGGGGTCGGCTCCTACGAGCAGTACTTC. Translation: CASSITGVGSYEQYF.

V usage is TRBV19 and J usage is TRBJ1-4, with D tentatively TRBD1 (5 bases). This CDR3 contains 15 residues. The germline CDR1 and CDR2 sequences are LNHDA and SQIVND (reference sequence). The ends were cut back, 5 bases at V and 0 bases at J, with 10 bases in the middle. The CDR3 region has the DNA TGTGCCAGTAGTGCGACAGCAGCAACTAATGAAAAACTGTTTTTT. Encoded protein: CASSATAATNEKLFF. The variable domain in full, with the rest retrieved from reference TRBV19 and TRBJ1-4, is DGGITQSPKYLFRKEGQNVTLSCEQNLNHDAMYWYRQDPGQGLRLIYYSQIVNDFQKGDIAEGYSVSREKKESFPLTVTSAQKNPTAFYLCASSATAATNEKLFFGSGTQLSVL.

The chain carries TRBV6-6 and TRBJ2-5; the match to TRBD1 covers 7 bases. With V trimmed by 7 bases and J by 2 bases, 4 bases remained unmatched. This CDR3 is 13 amino acids long. Germline lookup yields CDR1 MNHNY and CDR2 SVGAGI (reference sequence). CDR3 amino acids: CASIDRAQETQYF. The CDR3 coding sequence is TGTGCCAGCATCGACAGGGCGCAAGAGACCCAGTACTTC.

This chain links TRBV29-1 with TRBJ2-7, with D possibly TRBD2 on 5 matching bases. The V end lost 3 bases, the J end lost 1 base, and 10 bases lay between the germline ends. CDR1 and CDR2 from the germline V gene are SQVTM and ANQGSEA. The CDR3 is made up of 13 amino acids. This CDR3 is CSVEGSGSYEQYF. The DNA of the CDR3 is TGCAGCGTTGAGGGTTCGGGGTCCTACGAGCAGTACTTC.

J is TRBJ2-7 and V is TRBV7-9; tentatively, D is TRBD2 (5 bases). In germline, CDR1 is SEHNR, CDR2 FQNEAQ (reference sequence). V gave up 5 bases and J gave up 3 bases, with 8 bases separating them. This CDR3 is built from 12 residues. The CDR3: CASSAGDYEQYF. The CDR3 nucleotides read TGTGCCAGCAGCGCCGGGGACTACGAGCAGTACTTC.

The chain joins TRBV29-1 to TRBJ1-3; TRBD1 aligns across 7 bases. J gave up 5 bases and V 6 bases, and 7 bases lay outside the gene matches. Germline V CDR1 and CDR2: SQVTM, ANQGSEA. The CDR3 is 13 amino acids. CDR3 region: CSVETGLRNTIYF. For the CDR3, the DNA is TGCAGCGTCGAGACAGGGTTGAGAAACACCATATATTTT. Drawing the rest from reference TRBV29-1 and TRBJ1-3, the complete variable domain is SAVISQKPSRDICQRGTSLTIQCQVDSQVTMMFWYRQQPGQSLTLIATANQGSEATYESGFVIDKFPISRPNLTFSTLTVSNMSPEDSSIYLCSVETGLRNTIYFGEGSWLTVV.

The chain combines TRBV3-1 (or the pseudogene TRBV3-2) with TRBJ1-4; no clear D. Germline assignment: CDR1 LGHDT and CDR2 YNNKEL (reference sequence). Trimming took off 4 bases at V and 7 bases at J, with 10 bases between the two ends. The CDR3 totals 13 residues. CDR3 nucleotide sequence: TGTGCCAGCAGCCTTCCGTCAGGTGAAAAACTGTTTTTT. Translation: CASSLPSGEKLFF.